This T cell receptor (beta chain) was sequenced for a study of PD-L1 blockade in urothelial cancer. Overall study context: Males with bladder-origin urothelial cancer made up about 90% of the roughly 29 patients. Blood analyses occurred 3 weeks (second dose) and 6 weeks post treatment start.

As for this clone: Its antigen is unidentified. Other nucleotide sequences in the sample specify the same CDR3.

Time point given: pretreatment peripheral blood. Study observations and caveats: Durable-benefit cases showed more tumor-associated blood clone expansion at 3 weeks.

The germline V and J ends were trimmed by 0 bases and 1 base, with 3 bases remaining between them. The CDR3 is 13 amino acids. The germline V gene encodes CDR1 LGHNA and CDR2 YSLEER. The data were produced by immunoSEQ multiplex PCR, yet TCRdb's version contains in-frame clones alone and is incomplete. The sample lists 90,000 or so clones, around 91% occurring once. J is TRBJ1-1 and V is TRBV4-3, with no clear D. The input for sequencing was PBMCs, taken around atezolizumab (anti-PD-L1) treatment. The sequence was obtained from a man in his fifties or sixties with urothelial cancer. The CDR3 is CASSQDRNTEAFF. The CDR3 bases are TGCGCCAGCAGCCAAGACAGGAACACTGAAGCTTTCTTT.